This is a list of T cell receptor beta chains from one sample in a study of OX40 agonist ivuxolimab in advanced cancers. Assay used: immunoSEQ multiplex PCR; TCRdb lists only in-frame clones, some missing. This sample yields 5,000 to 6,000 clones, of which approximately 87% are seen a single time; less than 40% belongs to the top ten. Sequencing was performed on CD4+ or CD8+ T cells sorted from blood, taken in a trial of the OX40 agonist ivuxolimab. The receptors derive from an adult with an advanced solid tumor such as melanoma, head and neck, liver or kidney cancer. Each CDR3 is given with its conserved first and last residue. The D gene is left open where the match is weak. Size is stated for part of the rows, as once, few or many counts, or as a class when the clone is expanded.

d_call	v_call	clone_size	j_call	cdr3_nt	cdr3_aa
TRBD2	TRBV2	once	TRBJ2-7	TGTGCCAGCAGTTGTTCTAGCGGGAAACCCACCGGGGCCTACGAGCAGTACTTC	CASSCSSGKPTGAYEQYF
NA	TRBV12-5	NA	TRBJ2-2	TGTGCTAGTGGTGAGGGTGGTGGGGAGCTGTTTTTT	CASGEGGGELFF
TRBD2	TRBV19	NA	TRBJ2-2	TGTGCCAGTAGTATAGACTCAGCGGGAGGGGGTACCGGGGAGCTGTTTTTT	CASSIDSAGGGTGELFF
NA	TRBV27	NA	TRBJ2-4	TGTGCCAGCAGTTTATCATTCCTTAACATTCAGTACTTC	CASSLSFLNIQYF
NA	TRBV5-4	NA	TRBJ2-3	TGTGCCAGCAGGCCTACCTTTCGAGCGGGTACGCAGTATTTT	CASRPTFRAGTQYF
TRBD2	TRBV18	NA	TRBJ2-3	TGTGCCAGCTCACCGCAGGGACTAGCGGGAGGCCGAGGTGGCACAGATACGCAGTATTTT	CASSPQGLAGGRGGTDTQYF
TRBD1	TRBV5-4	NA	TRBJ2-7	TGTGCCAGCAGCTGGGACAGAAATTACGAGCAGTACTTC	CASSWDRNYEQYF
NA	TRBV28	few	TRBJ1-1	TGTGCCAGCAGTTTAGTCCGGGAGACTGAAGCTTTCTTT	CASSLVRETEAFF
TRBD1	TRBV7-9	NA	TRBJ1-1	TGTGCCAGCGGGGAAAGGGACAGTGAAGCTTTCTTT	CASGERDSEAFF
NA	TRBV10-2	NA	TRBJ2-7	TGCGCCAGCAGTGAGTCTTTTCAGAACTACGAGCAGTACTTC	CASSESFQNYEQYF
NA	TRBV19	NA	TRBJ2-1	TGTGCCAGTAGTATTGAGATGGACAATGAGCAGTTCTTC	CASSIEMDNEQFF
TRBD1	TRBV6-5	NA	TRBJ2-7	TGTGCCAGCAGTTACCGGGCCGGGACAGGTCCCCTCGAGCAGTACTTC	CASSYRAGTGPLEQYF
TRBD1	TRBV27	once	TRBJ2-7	TGTGCCAGCAGCCCGGGACAGTACTACGAGCAGTACTTC	CASSPGQYYEQYF